This entry describes one TCR beta chain. Enrollment of patients from Seattle took place during active infection, with longitudinal follow-up. These data originate in a study of blood T cell repertoires in COVID-19. About the research overall: Whether acute or convalescent, the COVID-19 samples came from the United States, Italy and Spain. The analysed material was cDNA or gDNA that came from T cells, B-cell-depleted T cells, or PBMCs.

As processed by the authors: Quantification of nucleated cells was approximated via reference gene primer amplification. Method: immunoSEQ multiplex PCR; TCRdb's copy keeps in-frame clones and lacks some. That table supplies the V and J calls and clone size; D and trimming were determined from the DNA. The top ten clones hold roughly 3.1% of a sample with roughly 68,000 clones, 87% of them seen once. CDR1 SGHNT and CDR2 YENEEA come from the germline V gene. The CDR3 totals 12 residues. The V end lost 5 bases, the J end lost 0 bases, and 4 bases lay between the germline ends. This clonotype was sampled from a woman aged 45-65 years with COVID-19, enrolled during active disease. What was sequenced was peripheral blood. The J gene is TRBJ1-1, the V gene TRBV11-3, with D unclear. The chain's CDR3 is CASSRVNTEAFF. Written as DNA, the CDR3 is TGTGCCAGCAGCCGCGTGAACACTGAAGCTTTCTTT.